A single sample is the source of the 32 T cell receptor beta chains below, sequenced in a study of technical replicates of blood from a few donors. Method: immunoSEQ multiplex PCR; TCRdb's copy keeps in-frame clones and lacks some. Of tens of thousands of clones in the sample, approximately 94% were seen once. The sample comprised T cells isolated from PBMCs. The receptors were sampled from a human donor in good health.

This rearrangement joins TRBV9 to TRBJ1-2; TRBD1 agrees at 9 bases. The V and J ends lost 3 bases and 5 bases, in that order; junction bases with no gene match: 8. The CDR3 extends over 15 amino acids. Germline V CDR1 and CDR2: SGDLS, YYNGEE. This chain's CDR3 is CASSASGTGNYGYTF. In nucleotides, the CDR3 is TGTGCCAGCAGCGCGAGCGGGACAGGGAATTATGGCTACACCTTC.

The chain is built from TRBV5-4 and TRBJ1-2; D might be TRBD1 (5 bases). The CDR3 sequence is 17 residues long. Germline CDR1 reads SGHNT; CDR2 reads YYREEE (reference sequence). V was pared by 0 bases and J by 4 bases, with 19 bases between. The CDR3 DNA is TGTGCCAGCAGCTTGGCCGGGCGGAGGGACGTTGGCTATGGCTACACCTTC. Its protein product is CASSLAGRRDVGYGYTF.

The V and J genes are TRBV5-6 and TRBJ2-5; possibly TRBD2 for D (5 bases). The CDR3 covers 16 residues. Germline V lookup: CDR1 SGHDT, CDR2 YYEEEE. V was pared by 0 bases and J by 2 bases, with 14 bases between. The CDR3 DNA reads TGTGCCAGCAGCTTGGTCGTGGGAGATGTTCAAGAGACCCAGTACTTC. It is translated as CASSLVVGDVQETQYF.

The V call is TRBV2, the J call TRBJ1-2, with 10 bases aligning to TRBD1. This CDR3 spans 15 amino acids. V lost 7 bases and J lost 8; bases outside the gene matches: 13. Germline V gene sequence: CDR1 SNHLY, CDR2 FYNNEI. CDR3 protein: CASIGITTGGGGYTF. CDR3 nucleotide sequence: TGTGCCAGCATCGGCATCACGACAGGGGGCGGAGGCTACACCTTC.

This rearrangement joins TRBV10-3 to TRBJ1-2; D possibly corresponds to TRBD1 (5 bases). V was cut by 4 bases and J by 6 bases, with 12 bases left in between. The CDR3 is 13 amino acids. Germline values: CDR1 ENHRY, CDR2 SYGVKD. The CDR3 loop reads CAISGGGSDGYTF. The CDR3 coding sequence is TGTGCCATCAGTGGGGGGGGTTCTGATGGCTACACCTTC.

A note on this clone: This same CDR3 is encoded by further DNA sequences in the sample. DNA for the CDR3: TGTGCCAGCAGTTACCGGGGGAATGAAAAACTGTTTTTT. It specifies CASSYRGNEKLFF. This chain uses TRBV6-5 with TRBJ1-4, with D perhaps TRBD1 (5 bases). Germline-derived CDR1 and CDR2 are MNHEY and SVGAGI. The CDR3 totals 13 residues. V shed 2 bases and J shed 5 bases, with 6 bases lying between them.

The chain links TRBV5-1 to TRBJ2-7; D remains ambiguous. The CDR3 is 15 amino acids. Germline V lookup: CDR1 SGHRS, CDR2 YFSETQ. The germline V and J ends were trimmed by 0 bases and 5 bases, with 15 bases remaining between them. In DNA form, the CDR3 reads TGCGCCAGCAGCTTGGTCCGTCAGGCAGGCGACGAGCAGTACTTC. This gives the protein CASSLVRQAGDEQYF.

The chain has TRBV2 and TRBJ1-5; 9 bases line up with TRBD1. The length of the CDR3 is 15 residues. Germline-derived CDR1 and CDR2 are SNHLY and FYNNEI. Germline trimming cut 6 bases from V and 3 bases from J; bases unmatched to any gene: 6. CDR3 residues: CASSAWTGDNQPQHF. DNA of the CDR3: TGTGCCAGCAGCGCCTGGACAGGGGACAATCAGCCCCAGCATTTT.

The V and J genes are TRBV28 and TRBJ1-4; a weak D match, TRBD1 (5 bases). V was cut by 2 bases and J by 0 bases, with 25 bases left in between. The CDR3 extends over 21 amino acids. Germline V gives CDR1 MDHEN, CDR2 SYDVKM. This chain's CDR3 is CASSLRWVTGTLGATNEKLFF. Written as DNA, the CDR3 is TGTGCCAGCAGTTTACGTTGGGTAACCGGGACTCTAGGAGCAACTAATGAAAAACTGTTTTTT.

The CDR3 sequence: CVSGTSHKFF. The DNA for the CDR3 is TGTGTCTCCGGGACTAGCCATAAGTTCTTC. The J gene is TRBJ2-1, the V gene TRBV28; 9 bases align to TRBD2. Germline V gene lookup returns CDR1 MDHEN and CDR2 SYDVKM. This CDR3 has 10 residues.

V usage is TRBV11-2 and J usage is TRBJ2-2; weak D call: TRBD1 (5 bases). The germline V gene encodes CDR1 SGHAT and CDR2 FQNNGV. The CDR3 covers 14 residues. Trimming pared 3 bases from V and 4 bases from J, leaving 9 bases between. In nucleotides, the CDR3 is TGTGCCAGCAGCTTCCCCAGGGTCACCGGGGAGCTGTTTTTT. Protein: CASSFPRVTGELFF.

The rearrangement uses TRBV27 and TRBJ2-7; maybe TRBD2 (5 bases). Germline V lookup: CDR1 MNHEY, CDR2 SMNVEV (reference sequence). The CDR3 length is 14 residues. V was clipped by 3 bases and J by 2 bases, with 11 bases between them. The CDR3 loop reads CASSFRGLAYEQYF. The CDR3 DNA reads TGTGCCAGCAGTTTCCGGGGTCTCGCCTACGAGCAGTACTTC.

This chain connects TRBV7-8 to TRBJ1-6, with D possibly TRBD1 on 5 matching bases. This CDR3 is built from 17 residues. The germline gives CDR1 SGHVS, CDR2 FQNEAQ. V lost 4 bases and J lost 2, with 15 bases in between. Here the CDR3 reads CASSSTPGVPYNSPLHF. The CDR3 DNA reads TGTGCCAGCAGCTCGACCCCGGGGGTACCCTATAATTCACCCCTCCACTTT. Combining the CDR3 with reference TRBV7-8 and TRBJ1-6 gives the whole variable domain GAGVSQSPRYKVAKRGQDVALRCDPISGHVSLFWYQQALGQGPEFLTYFQNEAQLDKSGLPSDRFFAERPEGSVSTLKIQRTQQEDSAVYLCASSSTPGVPYNSPLHFGNGTRLTVT.

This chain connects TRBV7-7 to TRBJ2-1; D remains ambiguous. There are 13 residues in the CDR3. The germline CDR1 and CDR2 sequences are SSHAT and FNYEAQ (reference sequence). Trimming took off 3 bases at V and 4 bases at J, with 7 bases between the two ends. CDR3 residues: CASSFTDYNEQFF. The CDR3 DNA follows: TGTGCCAGCAGCTTTACAGATTACAATGAGCAGTTCTTC.

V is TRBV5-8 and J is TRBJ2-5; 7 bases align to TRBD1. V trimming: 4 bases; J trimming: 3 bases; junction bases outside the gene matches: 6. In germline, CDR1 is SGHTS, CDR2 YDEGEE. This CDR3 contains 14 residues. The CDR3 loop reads CASSPGQREETQYF. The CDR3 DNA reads TGTGCCAGCAGCCCGGGACAGAGAGAAGAGACCCAGTACTTC.

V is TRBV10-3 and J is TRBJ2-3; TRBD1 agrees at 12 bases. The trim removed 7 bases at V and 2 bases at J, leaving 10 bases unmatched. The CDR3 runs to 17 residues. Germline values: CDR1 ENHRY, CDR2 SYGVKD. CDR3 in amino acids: CAITKNRDRGLTDTQYF. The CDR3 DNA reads TGTGCCATCACTAAGAACCGGGACAGGGGGCTCACAGATACGCAGTATTTT.

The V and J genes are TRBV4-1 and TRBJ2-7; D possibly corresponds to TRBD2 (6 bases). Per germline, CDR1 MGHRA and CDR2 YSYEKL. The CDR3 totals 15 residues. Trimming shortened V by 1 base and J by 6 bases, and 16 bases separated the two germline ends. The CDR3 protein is CASSQVGGTGSEQYF. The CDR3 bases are TGCGCCAGCAGCCAAGTAGGCGGGACGGGATCCGAGCAGTACTTC.

This CDR3 is CASSFGGQDSGANVLTF. For the CDR3, the DNA is TGTGCCAGCAGCTTTGGGGGACAGGACTCTGGGGCCAACGTCCTGACTTTC. The gene calls are TRBV7-9 and TRBJ2-6; TRBD1 aligns across 8 bases. The CDR3 runs 17 residues. Trimming cost V 3 bases and J 0 bases; bases outside gene matches: 4. Germline loops: CDR1 SEHNR, CDR2 FQNEAQ (reference sequence).

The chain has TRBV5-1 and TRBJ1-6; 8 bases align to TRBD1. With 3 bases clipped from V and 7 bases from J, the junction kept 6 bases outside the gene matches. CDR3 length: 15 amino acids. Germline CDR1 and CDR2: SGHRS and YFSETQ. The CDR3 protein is CASSSRTGRNSPLHF. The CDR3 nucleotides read TGCGCCAGCAGCTCCAGGACAGGGAGAAATTCACCCCTCCACTTT.

As DNA, the CDR3 is TGTGCCAGCAGTTTTTTGGTCCAGGTCACCCCCTCCGGCAATCAGCCCCAGCATTTT. Amino acid sequence: CASSFLVQVTPSGNQPQHF. The gene calls are TRBV28 and TRBJ1-5; unclear D gene. Germline CDR1 reads MDHEN; CDR2 reads SYDVKM. The CDR3 has 19 amino acids. V was cut by 3 bases and J by 2 bases, with 23 bases left in between.

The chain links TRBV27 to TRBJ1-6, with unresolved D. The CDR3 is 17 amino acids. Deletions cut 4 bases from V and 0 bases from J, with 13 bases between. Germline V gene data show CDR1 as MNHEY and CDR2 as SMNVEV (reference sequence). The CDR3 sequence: CASSSWVRSSYNSPLHF. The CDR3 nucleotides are TGTGCCAGCAGTTCGTGGGTGAGGAGCTCCTATAATTCACCCCTCCACTTT.

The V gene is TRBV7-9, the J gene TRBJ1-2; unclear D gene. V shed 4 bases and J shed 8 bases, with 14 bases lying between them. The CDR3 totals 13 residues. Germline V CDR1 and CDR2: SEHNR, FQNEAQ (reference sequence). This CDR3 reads CASSSAERVGYTF. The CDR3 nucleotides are TGTGCCAGCAGCTCGGCGGAGAGGGTGGGCTACACCTTC. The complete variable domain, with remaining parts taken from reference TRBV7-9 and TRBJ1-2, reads DTGVSQNPRHKITKRGQNVTFRCDPISEHNRLYWYRQTLGQGPEFLTYFQNEAQLEKSRLLSDRFSAERPKGSFSTLEIQRTEQGDSAMYLCASSSAERVGYTFGSGTRLTVV.

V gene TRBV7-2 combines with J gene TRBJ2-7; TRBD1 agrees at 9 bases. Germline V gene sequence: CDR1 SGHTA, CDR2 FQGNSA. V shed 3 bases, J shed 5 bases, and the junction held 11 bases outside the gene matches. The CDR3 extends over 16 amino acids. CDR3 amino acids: CASSLSRDRVNNEQYF. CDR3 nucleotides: TGTGCCAGCAGCTTGTCCCGGGACAGGGTTAACAACGAGCAGTACTTC.

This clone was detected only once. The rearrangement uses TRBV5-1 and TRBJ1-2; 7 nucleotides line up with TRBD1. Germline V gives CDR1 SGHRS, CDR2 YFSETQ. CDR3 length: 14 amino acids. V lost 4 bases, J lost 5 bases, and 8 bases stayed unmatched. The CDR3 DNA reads TGCGCCAGCAGCCCCCTAGGGGGCCCATATGGCTACACCTTC. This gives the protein CASSPLGGPYGYTF.

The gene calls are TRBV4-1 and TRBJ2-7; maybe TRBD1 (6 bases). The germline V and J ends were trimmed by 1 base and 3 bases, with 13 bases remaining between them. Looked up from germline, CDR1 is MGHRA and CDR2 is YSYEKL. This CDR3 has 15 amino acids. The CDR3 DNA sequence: TGCGCCAGCAGCCAAGTAACAGGGCTCGGCTACGAGCAGTACTTC. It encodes CASSQVTGLGYEQYF.

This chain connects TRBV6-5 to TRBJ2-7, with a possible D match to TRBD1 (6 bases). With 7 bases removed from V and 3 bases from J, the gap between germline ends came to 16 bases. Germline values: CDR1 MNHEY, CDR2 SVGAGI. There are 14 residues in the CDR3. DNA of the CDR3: TGTGCCAGCACGGCCCGGACAGAGAGCTACGAGCAGTACTTC. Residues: CASTARTESYEQYF.

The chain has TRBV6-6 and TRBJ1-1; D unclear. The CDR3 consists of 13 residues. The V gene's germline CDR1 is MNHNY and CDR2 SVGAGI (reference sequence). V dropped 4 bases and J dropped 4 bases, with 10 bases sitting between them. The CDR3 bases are TGTGCCAGCAGTTCGGTGGAGCGCACTGAAGCTTTCTTT. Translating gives CASSSVERTEAFF.

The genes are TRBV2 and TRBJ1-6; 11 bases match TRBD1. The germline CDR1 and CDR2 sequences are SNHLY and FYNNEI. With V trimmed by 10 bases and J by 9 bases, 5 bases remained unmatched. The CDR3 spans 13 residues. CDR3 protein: CAIRTGGSSPLHF. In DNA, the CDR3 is TGTGCCATCCGGACAGGGGGCAGTTCACCCCTCCACTTT.

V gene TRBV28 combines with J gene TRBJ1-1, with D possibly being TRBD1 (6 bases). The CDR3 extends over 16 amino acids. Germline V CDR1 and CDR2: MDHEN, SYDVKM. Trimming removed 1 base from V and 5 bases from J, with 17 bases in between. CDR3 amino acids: CASSLLRLQGGTEAFF. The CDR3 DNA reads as TGTGCCAGCAGTTTATTGAGGTTACAGGGTGGAACTGAAGCTTTCTTT.

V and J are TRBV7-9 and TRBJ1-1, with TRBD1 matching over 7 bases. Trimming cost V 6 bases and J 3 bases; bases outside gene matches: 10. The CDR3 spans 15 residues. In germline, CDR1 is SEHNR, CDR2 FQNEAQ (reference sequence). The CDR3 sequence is CASRARDSEDTEAFF. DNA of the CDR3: TGTGCCAGCAGGGCCCGGGACAGTGAGGACACTGAAGCTTTCTTT. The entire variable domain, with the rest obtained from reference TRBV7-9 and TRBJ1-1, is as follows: DTGVSQNPRHKITKRGQNVTFRCDPISEHNRLYWYRQTLGQGPEFLTYFQNEAQLEKSRLLSDRFSAERPKGSFSTLEIQRTEQGDSAMYLCASRARDSEDTEAFFGQGTRLTVV.

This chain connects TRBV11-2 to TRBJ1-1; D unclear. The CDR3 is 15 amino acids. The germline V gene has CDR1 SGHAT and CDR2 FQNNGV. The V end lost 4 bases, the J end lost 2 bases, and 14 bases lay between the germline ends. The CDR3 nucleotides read TGTGCCAGCAGCTCCCCGGGTAGGTCTAACACTGAAGCTTTCTTT. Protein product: CASSSPGRSNTEAFF.

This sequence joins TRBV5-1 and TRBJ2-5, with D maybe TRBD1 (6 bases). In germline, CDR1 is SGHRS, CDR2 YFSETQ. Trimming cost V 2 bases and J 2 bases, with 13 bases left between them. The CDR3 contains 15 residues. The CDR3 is CASSLIGQPQETQYF. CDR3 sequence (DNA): TGCGCCAGCAGCTTAATTGGACAGCCTCAAGAGACCCAGTACTTC.